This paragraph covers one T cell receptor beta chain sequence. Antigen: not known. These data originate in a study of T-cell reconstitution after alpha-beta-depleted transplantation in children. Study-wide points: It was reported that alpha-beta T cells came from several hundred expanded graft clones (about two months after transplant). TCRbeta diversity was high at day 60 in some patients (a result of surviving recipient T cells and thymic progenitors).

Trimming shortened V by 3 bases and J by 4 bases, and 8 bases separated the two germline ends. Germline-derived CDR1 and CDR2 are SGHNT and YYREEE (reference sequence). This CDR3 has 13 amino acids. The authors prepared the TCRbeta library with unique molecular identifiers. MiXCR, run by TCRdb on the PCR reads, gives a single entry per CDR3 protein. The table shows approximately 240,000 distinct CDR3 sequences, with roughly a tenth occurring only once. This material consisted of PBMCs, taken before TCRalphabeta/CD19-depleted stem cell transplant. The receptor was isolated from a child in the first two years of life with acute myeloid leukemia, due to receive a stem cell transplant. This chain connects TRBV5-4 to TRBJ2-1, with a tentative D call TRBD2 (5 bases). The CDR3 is CASSSRRYNEQFF. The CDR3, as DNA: TGTGCCAGCAGCTCCCGGAGGTACAATGAGCAGTTCTTC.